This passage covers 31 T cell receptor beta chains from one sample sequenced in a study of blood T cell repertoires in COVID-19 (TCRdb year 2020). The library came from the immunoSEQ multiplex PCR assay. As stored in TCRdb, this immuneACCESS dataset retains in-frame rearrangements with V and J assigned. A fraction of the clones does not appear; measured against another copy, unresolved V genes explain less than half of the discrepancy, and the remainder lacks a known reason. Here the sample has around 240,000 clones; 70% to 90% occur a single time. The biggest ten clones account for about 0.93% of the sample. The material sequenced was peripheral blood. Receptor source: a man between 35 and 55 years old with acute or convalescent COVID-19.

The rearrangement links TRBV7-2 to TRBJ1-2, with D perhaps TRBD1 (5 bases). Trimming removed 3 bases from V and 5 bases from J, with 13 bases in between. CDR3 length equals 14 residues. Looked up from germline, CDR1 is SGHTA and CDR2 is FQGNSA. The CDR3 nucleotides are TGTGCCAGCAGCTTCCCAGGGCCCCGTTATGGCTACACCTTC. This encodes CASSFPGPRYGYTF.

This clone was found once. The chain employs TRBV7-2 and TRBJ1-2, with D possibly TRBD1 on 5 matching bases. The CDR3 has 13 amino acids. The germline CDR1 and CDR2 sequences are SGHTA and FQGNSA. Trimming took off 5 bases at V and 7 bases at J, with 14 bases between the two ends. The CDR3 loop is CASSPSVGGGYTF. CDR3 in DNA: TGTGCCAGCAGCCCGTCGGTGGGGGGTGGCTACACCTTC.

This sequence joins TRBV29-1 and TRBJ2-1, with TRBD2 matching over 7 bases. CDR3 length: 12 amino acids. Losses at the gene ends were 0 bases for V and 8 bases for J; bases not matched to a gene: 1. Germline V CDR1 and CDR2: SQVTM, ANQGSEA. The CDR3 spells CSVEDRGDEQFF. CDR3 DNA sequence: TGCAGCGTTGAAGATCGGGGGGATGAGCAGTTCTTC.

This chain links TRBV7-2 with TRBJ1-6; TRBD1 matches 8 bases. The CDR3 spans 14 residues. Germline CDR1 SGHTA, CDR2 FQGNSA. The trim removed 4 bases at V and 10 bases at J, leaving 6 bases unmatched. CDR3 residues: CASSSGTGGSPLHF. The CDR3 coding sequence is TGTGCCAGCAGCTCTGGGACAGGAGGGTCACCCCTCCACTTT.

This clone was seen once. CDR3 region: CASGLIGDTQYF. CDR3 sequence (DNA): TGTGCTAGTGGTTTGATCGGAGATACGCAGTATTTT. This chain links TRBV12-5 with TRBJ2-3; the D is unclear. CDR1 is LGHNT, CDR2 FRNRAP, per germline. Trimming pared 2 bases from V and 5 bases from J, leaving 5 bases between. This CDR3 has 12 amino acids.

The chain carries TRBV28 and TRBJ2-3; 8 nucleotides line up with TRBD2. Germline-derived CDR1 and CDR2 are MDHEN and SYDVKM. V was pared by 4 bases and J by 2 bases, with 8 bases of the junction left unmatched. This CDR3 spans 16 amino acids. In nucleotides, the CDR3 is TGTGCCAGCAGTTACGGAACTAGCGGTATCACAGATACGCAGTATTTT. This codes for CASSYGTSGITDTQYF.

In its sample, this clone was seen a few times. The V gene is TRBV4-1, the J gene TRBJ2-6, with 12 bases lining up with TRBD1. The CDR3 extends over 18 amino acids. Germline-derived CDR1 and CDR2 are MGHRA and YSYEKL. V trimming: 1 base; J trimming: 2 bases; junction bases outside the gene matches: 3. The CDR3 DNA sequence: TGCGCCAGCAGCCAAGGGGGACAGGGGGCTCCTGGGGCCAACGTCCTGACTTTC. Its protein product is CASSQGGQGAPGANVLTF.

V and J are TRBV24-1 and TRBJ2-3; tentative D call: TRBD1 (6 bases). Looked up from germline, CDR1 is KGHDR and CDR2 is SFDVKD. The CDR3 loop spans 16 amino acids. The V and J ends lost 3 bases and 1 base respectively, with 13 bases between them. This chain's CDR3 is CATSDRPRGGTDTQYF. DNA of the CDR3: TGTGCCACCAGTGATAGGCCCAGGGGAGGCACAGATACGCAGTATTTT.

The chain employs TRBV7-8 and TRBJ1-6, with 8 positions matching TRBD1. J gave up 10 bases and V 7 bases, and 9 bases lay outside the gene matches. The CDR3 is made up of 14 amino acids. Germline values: CDR1 SGHVS, CDR2 FQNEAQ. The CDR3 bases are TGTGCCAGCAATGCAGGGGGCGAGGTATCACCCCTCCACTTT. Its protein product is CASNAGGEVSPLHF.

This clone was counted only a few times. The chain uses TRBV27 and TRBJ1-6; possible D gene TRBD1, 6 bases. Trimming stripped 10 bases from V and 0 bases from J, with 13 bases between. The CDR3 has 15 residues. Germline V gene lookup returns CDR1 MNHEY and CDR2 SMNVEV (reference sequence). This chain's CDR3 is CATGQLSSYNSPLHF. The CDR3 region has the DNA TGTGCCACAGGACAGTTGAGCTCCTATAATTCACCCCTCCACTTT.

The V and J genes are TRBV2 and TRBJ1-2; D is uncertain. CDR3 length: 13 amino acids. Germline lookup yields CDR1 SNHLY and CDR2 FYNNEI. V was cut by 3 bases and J by 10 bases, with 15 bases left in between. The CDR3 sequence: CASSDRGRALYTF. In DNA form, the CDR3 reads TGTGCCAGCAGTGACCGAGGGAGGGCCCTCTACACCTTC.

J is TRBJ1-1 and V is TRBV1; the table's TRBD1 call for D was not verified on the DNA. TRBV1 constitutes a pseudogene. This CDR3 comprises 17 residues. CDR3 in DNA: TGCACCAGCAGCCCCCCTGCAAGGACAGGGGGTATCACTGAAGCTTTCTTT. It is translated as CTSSPPARTGGITEAFF.

This chain uses TRBV28 with TRBJ1-6, with TRBD1 identical over 8 bases. Germline V gene lookup returns CDR1 MDHEN and CDR2 SYDVKM. The CDR3 contains 15 residues. The ends lost 5 bases at V and 6 bases at J; junction bases unmatched: 6. CDR3 sequence: CASSRGTGGNSPLHF. Written as DNA, the CDR3 is TGTGCCAGCAGTAGAGGGACAGGCGGTAATTCACCCCTCCACTTT.

The chain joins TRBV7-9 to TRBJ2-3; 9 bases align to TRBD1. The trim removed 1 base at V and 5 bases at J, leaving 4 bases unmatched. Germline lookup yields CDR1 SEHNR and CDR2 FQNEAQ (reference sequence). This CDR3 spans 15 amino acids. The chain's CDR3 is CASSLEGQGIDTQYF. DNA of the CDR3: TGTGCCAGCAGCTTAGAAGGACAGGGGATAGATACGCAGTATTTT.

J is TRBJ2-3 and V is TRBV5-6; TRBD2 matches at 8 bases. The germline V gene has CDR1 SGHDT and CDR2 YYEEEE. CDR3 length: 15 residues. Unmatched junction bases numbered 6, after V lost 4 bases and J lost 2 bases. CDR3 loop: CASSAQRGYTDTQYF. CDR3 nucleotide sequence: TGTGCCAGCAGCGCCCAGCGGGGGTACACAGATACGCAGTATTTT. The variable domain in full, with the rest retrieved from reference TRBV5-6 and TRBJ2-3, is DAGVTQSPTHLIKTRGQQVTLRCSPKSGHDTVSWYQQALGQGPQFIFQYYEEEERQRGNFPDRFSGHQFPNYSSELNVNALLLGDSALYLCASSAQRGYTDTQYFGPGTRLTVL.

The rearrangement uses TRBV4-1 and TRBJ2-7; the D gene is possibly TRBD2 (5 bases). Between the trimmed V and J ends, which lost 0 bases and 2 bases, there was a span of 11 bases. The CDR3 is 15 amino acids. Germline lookup yields CDR1 MGHRA and CDR2 YSYEKL. In DNA form, the CDR3 reads TGCGCCAGCAGCCAAGAATCTTGGGAGCCCTACGAGCAGTACTTC. This translates into CASSQESWEPYEQYF.

The chain couples TRBV5-1 to TRBJ1-3; TRBD1 is a possible D gene (5 bases). CDR1 is SGHRS and CDR2 is YFSETQ in the germline V gene. The ends were cut back, 0 bases at V and 0 bases at J, with 10 bases in the middle. This CDR3 spans 16 amino acids. The CDR3 is CASSLAGGRSGNTIYF. Here the CDR3 DNA reads TGCGCCAGCAGCTTGGCCGGGGGACGCTCTGGAAACACCATATATTTT. Full variable domain (missing parts from reference TRBV5-1 and TRBJ1-3): KAGVTQTPRYLIKTRGQQVTLSCSPISGHRSVSWYQQTPGQGLQFLFEYFSETQRNKGNFPGRFSGRQFSNSRSEMNVSTLELGDSALYLCASSLAGGRSGNTIYFGEGSWLTVV.

As regards this clone: Germline and junction disagree at one end, which may indicate a read error. The chain joins TRBV15 to TRBJ1-2, with D perhaps TRBD1 (6 bases). This CDR3 region has 18 residues. CDR1 is LNHNV, CDR2 YYDKDF, per germline (reference sequence). CDR3 DNA sequence: TGTGCCACCAGCAGCTACCGACAGGTTCCTATTTCTAACTGTGGCTACACCTTC. It codes for CATSSYRQVPISNCGYTF. The entire variable domain, with the rest obtained from reference TRBV15 and TRBJ1-2, is as follows: DAMVIQNPRYQVTQFGKPVTLSCSQTLNHNVMYWYQQKSSQAPKLLFHYYDKDFNNEADTPDNFQSRRPNTSFCFLDIRSPGLGDTAMYLCATSSYRQVPISNCGYTFGSGTRLTVV.

The rearrangement links TRBV19 to TRBJ2-1; D is uncertain. Germline values: CDR1 LNHDA, CDR2 SQIVND (reference sequence). CDR3 size: 14 residues. The V end was cut by 7 bases, the J end by 3 bases, with 13 bases between. The CDR3 nucleotides read TGTGCCAGTATGTCGCGGCGGAACTACAATGAGCAGTTCTTC. Translation gives CASMSRRNYNEQFF. Using reference TRBV19 and TRBJ2-1 for the parts outside the CDR3, the full variable domain is DGGITQSPKYLFRKEGQNVTLSCEQNLNHDAMYWYRQDPGQGLRLIYYSQIVNDFQKGDIAEGYSVSREKKESFPLTVTSAQKNPTAFYLCASMSRRNYNEQFFGPGTRLTVL.

The chain has TRBV5-6 and TRBJ2-3; TRBD2 agrees at 8 bases. Germline values: CDR1 SGHDT, CDR2 YYEEEE. The CDR3 length is 16 residues. J was trimmed by 2 bases and V by 5 bases; bases with no gene match: 10. The CDR3, as DNA: TGTGCCAGCAGTGCGGGGGGACTCCATACCACAGATACGCAGTATTTT. It yields the protein CASSAGGLHTTDTQYF.

This chain links TRBV4-3 with TRBJ2-1; TRBD2 might be the D (6 bases). This CDR3 spans 13 amino acids. CDR1 and CDR2 from the germline V gene are LGHNA and YSLEER. The ends were cut back, 2 bases at V and 7 bases at J, with 9 bases in the middle. This chain's CDR3 is CASSQNRGNEQFF. As DNA, the CDR3 is TGCGCCAGCAGCCAAAATCGGGGGAATGAGCAGTTCTTC.

The V call is TRBV7-9, the J call TRBJ1-2; the D is unclear. The length of the CDR3 is 16 residues. Trimming pared 1 base from V and 5 bases from J, leaving 17 bases between. Germline V lookup: CDR1 SEHNR, CDR2 FQNEAQ (reference sequence). CDR3 in amino acids: CASSLGLDGSLYGYTF. The CDR3 DNA reads TGTGCCAGCAGCTTAGGTCTAGATGGGTCCCTATATGGCTACACCTTC.

The chain has TRBV11-3 and TRBJ2-5; D unclear. The CDR3 has 12 amino acids. The V gene's germline CDR1 is SGHNT and CDR2 YENEEA. Trimming pared 5 bases from V and 4 bases from J, leaving 8 bases between. The DNA of the CDR3 is TGTGCCAGCAGCCGCGGTTTAGAGACCCAGTACTTC. Translation gives CASSRGLETQYF.

The chain has TRBV7-9 and TRBJ1-1; D gene unclear. Trimming took off 6 bases at V and 1 base at J, with 9 bases between the two ends. Germline-derived CDR1 and CDR2 are SEHNR and FQNEAQ (reference sequence). The CDR3 length is 13 residues. In DNA form, the CDR3 reads TGTGCCAGCAGTTGGGCAGCGAACACTGAAGCTTTCTTT. Translation gives CASSWAANTEAFF.

This rearrangement joins TRBV5-1 to TRBJ2-6; no clear D gene. Germline values: CDR1 SGHRS, CDR2 YFSETQ. Trimming removed 4 bases from V and 2 bases from J, with 13 bases in between. The CDR3 is 16 amino acids. The CDR3 nucleotides are TGCGCCAGCAGCACCCGACCCCAGGCTGGGGCCAACGTCCTGACTTTC. This sequence encodes CASSTRPQAGANVLTF.

The chain combines TRBV12-3 or TRBV12-4 with TRBJ1-1; D gene uncertain. This CDR3 comprises 13 residues. Trimming pared 4 bases from V and 2 bases from J, leaving 8 bases between. The CDR3 reads CASSSPTNTEAFF. For the CDR3, the DNA is TGTGCCAGCAGTTCCCCTACCAACACTGAAGCTTTCTTT.

This chain links TRBV7-9 with TRBJ2-3; D remains unclear. This CDR3 has 17 amino acids. Trimming removed 2 bases from V and 2 bases from J, with 17 bases in between. CDR1 is SEHNR, CDR2 FQNEAQ, per germline (reference sequence). The chain's CDR3 is CASSLYVEITFTDTQYF. CDR3 in DNA: TGTGCCAGCAGCTTATACGTTGAGATCACTTTCACAGATACGCAGTATTTT.

The chain joins TRBV15 to TRBJ2-2; the match to TRBD2 covers 8 bases. CDR1 and CDR2 from the germline V gene are LNHNV and YYDKDF (reference sequence). This CDR3 has 16 residues. Trimming removed 2 bases from V and 6 bases from J; junction bases left unmatched: 8. CDR3 bases: TGTGCCACCAGCAGAATCCCGGGACTAGAAGCCGGGGAGCTGTTTTTT. It yields the protein CATSRIPGLEAGELFF.

The rearrangement links TRBV3-1 (or the pseudogene TRBV3-2) to TRBJ1-2; the D is unclear. V was cut by 5 bases and J by 1 base, with 11 bases left in between. The CDR3 sequence is 14 residues long. In germline, CDR1 is LGHDT, CDR2 YNNKEL (reference sequence). The CDR3 nucleotides are TGTGCCAGCAGCAACTTCAAACTTAACTATGGCTACACCTTC. Its protein product is CASSNFKLNYGYTF.

The chain employs TRBV7-8 and TRBJ1-1; D not certain. The CDR3 runs 15 residues. The V end lost 0 bases, the J end lost 0 bases, and 8 bases lay between the germline ends. In germline, CDR1 is SGHVS, CDR2 FQNEAQ. CDR3 nucleotides: TGTGCCAGCAGCTTAGCGCGGGTGTTGAACACTGAAGCTTTCTTT. Translated, it gives CASSLARVLNTEAFF.

This chain uses TRBV10-3 with TRBJ1-2, with D hard to call. Germline-derived CDR1 and CDR2 are ENHRY and SYGVKD. V lost 2 bases and J lost 7, with 17 bases in between. The CDR3 is made up of 15 amino acids. The CDR3 sequence: CAISEGLGDRGGYTF. The CDR3 nucleotides are TGTGCCATCAGTGAGGGTCTCGGGGATCGGGGTGGCTACACCTTC.